This TCR beta chain was sequenced during a study of T-cell memory formation after mild COVID-19. TCRdb analysed the 5' RACE reads with MiXCR anew, one entry per CDR3 protein. This sample yields 250,000 to 300,000 distinct CDR3 sequences, of which about 17% are seen a single time; roughly 23% belongs to the top ten. Trimming removed 8 bases from V and 5 bases from J; junction bases left unmatched: 7. The CDR3 has 14 residues. Germline-derived CDR1 and CDR2 are MNHEY and SVGAGI. J is TRBJ1-1 and V is TRBV6-5; 11 bases match TRBD1. The sequencing sample was made of PBMCs or a T cell subset sorted from them (not recorded which). The clonotype comes from a man aged 18 to 29 who had mild COVID-19 (a few samples of this study predate the infection). Cell type and time point are not known. DNA of the CDR3: TGTGCCAGCGGACGGGGGACAGGGGGTACTGAAGCTTTCTTT. Protein product: CASGRGTGGTEAFF.